These 29 T cell receptor beta chains originate from one sample sequenced in a study of blood T cell repertoires in COVID-19. Produced via immunoSEQ multiplex PCR; TCRdb's table is partial and in-frame only. Of hundreds of thousands of clones in the sample, about 90% are singletons; the top ten hold around 0.85%. The sample consisted of peripheral blood. These receptors were taken from a man aged 55 to 69 with COVID-19, enrolled during active disease.

This chain joins TRBV9 and TRBJ1-5, with 8 bases aligning to TRBD1. Germline V gene sequence: CDR1 SGDLS, CDR2 YYNGEE. The CDR3 is made up of 14 amino acids. The ends lost 4 bases at V and 4 bases at J; junction bases unmatched: 4. CDR3 sequence (DNA): TGTGCCAGCAGCTCCGGACAGGGTAATCAGCCCCAGCATTTT. This translates into CASSSGQGNQPQHF.

This chain links TRBV18 with TRBJ1-1, with 7 bases lining up with TRBD1. This CDR3 spans 12 amino acids. V lost 3 bases to trimming and J lost 8 bases; unmatched junction nucleotides: 3. Germline loops: CDR1 KGHSH, CDR2 LQKENI. The CDR3 reads CASSPQDREAFF. For the CDR3, the DNA is TGTGCCAGCTCACCTCAGGACAGGGAAGCTTTCTTT. The whole variable domain, filled in from reference TRBV18 and TRBJ1-1, reads NAGVMQNPRHLVRRRGQEARLRCSPMKGHSHVYWYRQLPEEGLKFMVYLQKENIIDESGMPKERFSAEFPKEGPSILRIQQVVRGDSAAYFCASSPQDREAFFGQGTRLTVV.

The chain joins TRBV5-1 to TRBJ2-1, with 7 positions matching TRBD1. V lost 4 bases to trimming and J lost 3 bases; unmatched junction nucleotides: 4. The CDR3 consists of 14 residues. Looked up from germline, CDR1 is SGHRS and CDR2 is YFSETQ. This CDR3 is CASSVTGIYNEQFF. DNA for the CDR3: TGCGCCAGCAGCGTGACAGGGATCTACAATGAGCAGTTCTTC.

V gene TRBV28 combines with J gene TRBJ2-7; 8 nucleotides align to TRBD2. The J segment lost 3 bases and the V segment lost 4 bases, leaving 8 bases of the junction unmatched. This CDR3 spans 15 amino acids. The germline gives CDR1 MDHEN, CDR2 SYDVKM. The CDR3 is CASSSSSGGNYEQYF. The CDR3 nucleotides are TGTGCCAGCAGTTCCTCCAGCGGGGGCAACTACGAGCAGTACTTC.

The table lists this clone with a count of one. This sequence joins TRBV28 and TRBJ1-3, with a tentative D call TRBD1 (5 bases). Germline assignment: CDR1 MDHEN and CDR2 SYDVKM. Trimming shortened V by 5 bases and J by 3 bases, and 11 bases separated the two germline ends. The CDR3 length is 14 residues. CDR3 sequence: CASSTRVYGNTIYF. In DNA form, the CDR3 reads TGTGCCAGCAGTACCAGGGTTTATGGAAACACCATATATTTT.

V and J are TRBV30 and TRBJ1-1, with D perhaps TRBD1 (6 bases). Germline CDR1 reads GTSNPN; CDR2 reads SVGIG (reference sequence). This CDR3 comprises 14 residues. Trimming shortened V by 3 bases and J by 2 bases, and 13 bases separated the two germline ends. This CDR3 reads CAWSGQTFNTEAFF. CDR3 nucleotide sequence: TGTGCCTGGAGCGGACAGACCTTTAACACTGAAGCTTTCTTT.

The chain is built from TRBV5-1 and TRBJ1-4; 8 bases are shared with TRBD1. The V gene end was trimmed by 3 bases and the J gene end by 6 bases; junction bases not matched to a gene: 7. CDR1 is SGHRS, CDR2 YFSETQ, per germline. This CDR3 comprises 15 residues. The CDR3 reads CASSSSTGADEKLFF. CDR3 DNA: TGCGCCAGCAGCTCTTCGACAGGGGCGGATGAAAAACTGTTTTTT.

The rearrangement joins TRBV5-5 to TRBJ1-5, with 7 bases identical to TRBD1. With 6 bases clipped from V and 5 bases from J, the junction kept 8 bases outside the gene matches. Germline V gene data show CDR1 as SGHKS and CDR2 as YYEKEE (reference sequence). The CDR3 spans 14 residues. For the CDR3, the DNA is TGTGCCAGCACCATGACAGGGACGGATCAGCCCCAGCATTTT. Amino acids: CASTMTGTDQPQHF.

The CDR3 spells CASSDITNYGYTF. As DNA, the CDR3 is TGTGCCAGTAGCGACATTACTAACTATGGCTACACCTTC. V gene TRBV19 combines with J gene TRBJ1-2; D is uncertain. The germline gives CDR1 LNHDA, CDR2 SQIVND (reference sequence). The V gene lost 6 bases and the J gene lost 0 bases, with 8 bases spanning the gap. The CDR3 length is 13 residues.

The chain joins TRBV14 to TRBJ2-7, with D possibly matching TRBD1 (5 bases). The V gene lost 2 bases and the J gene lost 3 bases, with 11 bases spanning the gap. The germline V gene has CDR1 SGHDN and CDR2 FVKESK. The CDR3 totals 14 residues. CDR3 sequence (DNA): TGTGCCAGCAGCCAAACAATTACAGGCTACGAGCAGTACTTC. Its translation is CASSQTITGYEQYF. The full variable domain, its missing parts supplied by reference TRBV14 and TRBJ2-7, is EAGVTQFPSHSVIEKGQTVTLRCDPISGHDNLYWYRRVMGKEIKFLLHFVKESKQDESGMPNNRFLAERTGGTYSTLKVQPAELEDSGVYFCASSQTITGYEQYFGPGTRLTVT.

The chain joins TRBV6-5 to TRBJ2-2, with a weak D call TRBD1 (6 bases). Trimming cost V 0 bases and J 2 bases, with 10 bases left between them. CDR3 length: 16 amino acids. CDR1 and CDR2 (germline): MNHEY, SVGAGI. As DNA, the CDR3 is TGTGCCAGCAGTTACTCGCGCAGGGGCAACACCGGGGAGCTGTTTTTT. It translates to CASSYSRRGNTGELFF.

The chain combines TRBV28 with TRBJ2-7, with 7 bases fitting TRBD1. The germline CDR1 and CDR2 sequences are MDHEN and SYDVKM. The CDR3 spans 14 residues. The junction had 5 bases not matched to a gene; V was cut back by 6 bases and J by 0 bases. The CDR3 sequence: CASSIGTASYEQYF. The CDR3 bases are TGTGCCAGCAGCATCGGGACAGCCTCCTACGAGCAGTACTTC. The full variable domain, rest sourced from reference TRBV28 and TRBJ2-7, is DVKVTQSSRYLVKRTGEKVFLECVQDMDHENMFWYRQDPGLGLRLIYFSYDVKMKEKGDIPEGYSVSREKKERFSLILESASTNQTSMYLCASSIGTASYEQYFGPGTRLTVT.

A single count supports this clone. The gene calls are TRBV19 and TRBJ2-1; D gene uncertain. The CDR3 totals 14 residues. Deletions cut 8 bases from V and 0 bases from J, with 11 bases between. CDR1 is LNHDA and CDR2 is SQIVND in the germline V gene (reference sequence). The CDR3 spells CASAEQISYNEQFF. The CDR3 nucleotides are TGTGCCAGTGCCGAACAAATCTCCTACAATGAGCAGTTCTTC.

J is TRBJ2-7 and V is TRBV7-2; 8 bases map to TRBD1. The ends lost 5 bases at V and 3 bases at J; junction bases unmatched: 12. The V gene's germline CDR1 is SGHTA and CDR2 FQGNSA. The CDR3 has 16 amino acids. This chain's CDR3 is CASSVYPGQAFYEQYF. In nucleotides, the CDR3 is TGTGCCAGCAGCGTCTATCCGGGACAGGCTTTCTACGAGCAGTACTTC.

The chain carries TRBV5-1 and TRBJ1-2; no definite D call. Trimming left V 4 bases short and J 8 bases short, with 18 bases between. The CDR3 sequence is 14 residues long. In germline, CDR1 is SGHRS, CDR2 YFSETQ. The CDR3 here is CASSPRTTSEGYTF. Written as DNA, the CDR3 is TGCGCCAGCAGCCCCCGGACTACCTCGGAAGGCTACACCTTC.

The CDR3 bases are TGTGCCAGCAGCCGCGGGACTGCCAATACGCAGTATTTT. Encoded protein: CASSRGTANTQYF. The chain has TRBV14 and TRBJ2-3, with D maybe TRBD2 (6 bases). From germline, CDR1 is SGHDN and CDR2 FVKESK. V lost 4 bases and J lost 7, with 12 bases in between. This CDR3 spans 13 amino acids.

This clone turned up a few times. V gene TRBV7-9 combines with J gene TRBJ1-6; 10 nucleotides match TRBD1. The CDR3 extends over 15 amino acids. Germline V lookup: CDR1 SEHNR, CDR2 FQNEAQ (reference sequence). Trimming removed 5 bases from V and 9 bases from J; junction bases left unmatched: 7. CDR3 coding DNA: TGTGCCAGCAGCCTGTCGGGACAGGGGTTTTCACCCCTCCACTTT. Translated, it gives CASSLSGQGFSPLHF.

The chain is built from TRBV19 and TRBJ1-5; 8 positions agree with TRBD1. From germline, CDR1 is LNHDA and CDR2 SQIVND (reference sequence). V was clipped by 6 bases and J by 4 bases; unmatched bases: 5. This CDR3 contains 14 residues. CDR3 DNA: TGTGCCAGTAGGAACAGGGGGAATAATCAGCCCCAGCATTTT. It translates to CASRNRGNNQPQHF.

The chain joins TRBV6-2 or TRBV6-3 to TRBJ2-1; 12 bases are shared with TRBD2. This CDR3 has 16 amino acids. V was clipped by 4 bases and J by 7 bases; unmatched bases: 8. Germline values: CDR1 MNHEY, CDR2 SVGEGT. CDR3 in DNA: TGTGCCAGCAGTTCGCCGACTAGCGGGAGCGGAAATGAGCAGTTCTTC. Its protein is CASSSPTSGSGNEQFF.

The chain recombines TRBV12-3 or TRBV12-4 with TRBJ1-2; no definite D call. V was shortened by 3 bases and J by 1 base, with 6 bases between the two germline ends. This CDR3 region has 13 residues. The CDR3 protein is CASSFEVNYGYTF. Written as DNA, the CDR3 is TGTGCCAGCAGTTTCGAGGTTAACTATGGCTACACCTTC.

The chain combines TRBV27 with TRBJ1-6, with D hard to call. The CDR3 runs 15 residues. Germline V gene data show CDR1 as MNHEY and CDR2 as SMNVEV (reference sequence). Between the trimmed V and J ends, which lost 4 bases and 5 bases, there was a span of 12 bases. The CDR3 DNA reads as TGTGCCAGCAGTTCTCTTGGGCGAGATAATTCACCCCTCCACTTT. Translated, it gives CASSSLGRDNSPLHF.

This clone was seen only a few times. The V gene is TRBV27, the J gene TRBJ2-1, with 9 bases lining up with TRBD1. The germline V gene has CDR1 MNHEY and CDR2 SMNVEV (reference sequence). Trimming took 8 bases from V and 7 from J; bases not matched to a gene: 12. The CDR3 sequence is 15 residues long. The CDR3 region has the DNA TGTGCCAGCTCCTCGTCCGGGACAGGGAGTAATGAGCAGTTCTTC. Amino acid sequence: CASSSSGTGSNEQFF.

This CDR3 is CASSVGQGNTGELFF. The CDR3, as DNA: TGTGCCAGCTCGGTCGGACAGGGGAACACCGGGGAGCTGTTTTTT. The rearrangement joins TRBV18 to TRBJ2-2; 8 positions match TRBD1. Germline lookup yields CDR1 KGHSH and CDR2 LQKENI. CDR3 length: 15 amino acids. The V and J ends lost 6 bases and 1 base, in that order; junction bases with no gene match: 4.

This chain connects TRBV29-1 to TRBJ1-2, with 9 bases matching TRBD1. The V segment lost 6 bases and the J segment 7 bases; nucleotides outside the gene matches: 9. CDR1 is SQVTM, CDR2 ANQGSEA, per germline. There are 13 residues in the CDR3. CDR3 DNA: TGCAGCGTGGCCCTTGGGACAGGGTTTGGCTACACCTTC. Translated, it gives CSVALGTGFGYTF.

This chain joins TRBV2 and TRBJ2-4, with 9 positions matching TRBD2. The trim removed 5 bases at V and 9 bases at J, leaving 8 bases unmatched. This CDR3 comprises 14 residues. Germline CDR1 is SNHLY and CDR2 is FYNNEI. CDR3 sequence: CASSSRTSVGIQYF. The CDR3, as DNA: TGTGCCAGCAGTTCACGGACTAGCGTAGGCATTCAGTACTTC.

The rearrangement links TRBV3-1 (or the pseudogene TRBV3-2) to TRBJ2-3; no firm D call. The CDR3 is 15 residues long. The germline CDR1 and CDR2 sequences are LGHDT and YNNKEL (reference sequence). Trimming stripped 1 base from V and 0 bases from J, with 8 bases between. CDR3 sequence (DNA): TGTGCCAGCAGCCAAGTCCCGACTAGCACAGATACGCAGTATTTT. Protein: CASSQVPTSTDTQYF.

The V gene is TRBV7-8, the J gene TRBJ1-1; D uncertain. The CDR3 loop spans 15 amino acids. Trimming took 1 base from V and 1 from J, leaving 10 bases between them. In germline, CDR1 is SGHVS, CDR2 FQNEAQ. Written as DNA, the CDR3 is TGTGCCAGCAGCTTAGACGCGAATTCGAACACTGAAGCTTTCTTT. It yields the protein CASSLDANSNTEAFF.

The V and J genes are TRBV4-2 and TRBJ2-7; 13 bases align to TRBD2. CDR3 length equals 16 residues. Germline values: CDR1 LGHNA, CDR2 YNFKEQ. V was clipped by 2 bases and J by 2 bases; unmatched bases: 3. CDR3 amino acids: CASSQQTSGGPYEQYF. In DNA, the CDR3 is TGTGCCAGCAGCCAACAGACTAGCGGGGGGCCCTACGAGCAGTACTTC.

The chain carries TRBV7-3 and TRBJ2-2, with 7 bases matching TRBD2. The CDR3 is 16 amino acids. V lost 5 bases, J lost 1 base, and 7 bases stayed unmatched. Germline-derived CDR1 and CDR2 are SGHTA and FQGTGA. CDR3 coding DNA: TGTGCCAGCAGCACGGGCCGGGAGGTGAACACCGGGGAGCTGTTTTTT. This sequence encodes CASSTGREVNTGELFF. Based on the CDR3 plus reference TRBV7-3 and TRBJ2-2, the full variable domain is GAGVSQTPSNKVTEKGKYVELRCDPISGHTALYWYRQSLGQGPEFLIYFQGTGAADDSGLPNDRFFAVRPEGSVSTLKIQRTERGDSAVYLCASSTGREVNTGELFFGEGSRLTVL.